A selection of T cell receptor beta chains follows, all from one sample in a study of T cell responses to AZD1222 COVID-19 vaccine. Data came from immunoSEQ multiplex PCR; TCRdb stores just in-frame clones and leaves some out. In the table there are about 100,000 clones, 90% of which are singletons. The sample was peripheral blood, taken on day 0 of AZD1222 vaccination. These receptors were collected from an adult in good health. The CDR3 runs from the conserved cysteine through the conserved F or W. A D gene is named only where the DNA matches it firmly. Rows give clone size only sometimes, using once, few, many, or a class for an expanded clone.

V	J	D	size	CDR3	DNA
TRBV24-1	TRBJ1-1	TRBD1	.	CATSDLGTGIAFF	TGTGCCACCAGTGATTTAGGGACAGGGATAGCTTTCTTT
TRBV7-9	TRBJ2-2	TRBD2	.	CASSARGTSLPTGELFF	TGTGCCAGCAGCGCCCGCGGGACTAGCTTACCCACCGGGGAGCTGTTTTTT
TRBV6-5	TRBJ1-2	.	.	CASSPEARNYGYTF	TGTGCCAGCAGCCCCGAGGCAAGAAACTATGGCTACACCTTC
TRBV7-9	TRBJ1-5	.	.	CASSSVVGPQHF	TGTGCCAGCAGCTCAGTCGTCGGGCCCCAGCATTTT
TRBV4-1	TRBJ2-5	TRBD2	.	CASSQSPAGGETQYF	TGCGCCAGCAGCCAATCCCCGGCGGGGGGGGAGACCCAGTACTTC
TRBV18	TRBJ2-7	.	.	CASSPSSTEAYEQYF	TGTGCCAGCTCACCATCAAGCACAGAAGCCTACGAGCAGTACTTC
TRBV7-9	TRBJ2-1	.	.	CASSSSGDSLYNEQFF	TGTGCCAGCAGCTCGTCGGGGGACTCCCTCTACAATGAGCAGTTCTTC
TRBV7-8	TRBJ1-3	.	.	CASRGSGNTIYF	TGTGCCAGCAGGGGCTCTGGAAACACCATATATTTT
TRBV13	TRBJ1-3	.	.	CASGRLAGNTIYF	TGTGCCAGCGGGCGACTCGCTGGGAACACCATATATTTT
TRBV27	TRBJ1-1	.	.	CASSSGTEAFF	TGTGCCAGCAGTTCGGGGACTGAAGCTTTCTTT
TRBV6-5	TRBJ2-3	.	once	CASCTGTDTQYF	TGTGCCAGTTGCACCGGCACAGATACGCAGTATTTT
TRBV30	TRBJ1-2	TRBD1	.	CAWMDRGWGYTF	TGTGCCTGGATGGACAGGGGATGGGGCTACACCTTC
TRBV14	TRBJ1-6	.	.	CASSQGQGGSPLHF	TGTGCCAGCAGCCAGGGGCAGGGCGGATCACCCCTCCACTTT
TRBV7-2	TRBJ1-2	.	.	CASSLALGGGYGYTF	TGTGCCAGCAGCTTAGCGCTAGGCGGAGGCTATGGCTACACCTTC
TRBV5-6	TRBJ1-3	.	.	CASSLDVGTSIYF	TGTGCCAGCAGCTTGGACGTAGGGACATCCATATATTTT
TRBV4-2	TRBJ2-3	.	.	CASSPLQWGTDTQYF	TGTGCCAGCAGCCCCCTTCAGTGGGGCACAGATACGCAGTATTTT
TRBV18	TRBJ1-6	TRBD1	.	CASSPTRQGTAYNSPLHF	TGTGCCAGCTCACCAACGCGACAGGGTACTGCCTATAATTCACCCCTCCACTTT
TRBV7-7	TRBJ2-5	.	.	CASSHHPSGDETQYF	TGTGCCAGCAGCCACCACCCATCCGGGGATGAGACCCAGTACTTC
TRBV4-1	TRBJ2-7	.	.	CASSQTPGQGLSYEQYF	TGCGCCAGCAGCCAAACTCCGGGGCAAGGACTTAGCTACGAGCAGTACTTC
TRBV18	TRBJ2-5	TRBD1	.	CASSPITGGVSEKETQYF	TGTGCCAGCTCACCAATCACAGGGGGCGTTTCCGAGAAAGAGACCCAGTACTTC